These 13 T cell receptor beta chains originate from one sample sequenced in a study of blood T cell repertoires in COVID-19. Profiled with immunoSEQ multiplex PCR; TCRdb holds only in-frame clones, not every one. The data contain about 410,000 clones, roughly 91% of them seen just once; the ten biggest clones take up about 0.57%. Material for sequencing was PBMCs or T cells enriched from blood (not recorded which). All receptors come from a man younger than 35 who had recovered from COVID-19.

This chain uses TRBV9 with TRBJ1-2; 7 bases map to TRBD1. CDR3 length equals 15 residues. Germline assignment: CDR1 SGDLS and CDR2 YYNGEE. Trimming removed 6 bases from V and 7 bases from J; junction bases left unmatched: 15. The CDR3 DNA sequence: TGTGCCAGCACCGGTACCGGGCAGGGGGTTTTTGGCTACACCTTC. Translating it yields CASTGTGQGVFGYTF.

CDR3 sequence reads: CASRLANYGYTF. CDR3 in DNA: TGTGCCAGTAGACTAGCTAACTATGGCTACACCTTC. V is TRBV19 and J is TRBJ1-2; no reliable D call. The CDR3 length is 12 residues. CDR1 is LNHDA, CDR2 SQIVND, per germline (reference sequence). V lost 6 bases, J lost 0 bases, and 5 bases lay in between.

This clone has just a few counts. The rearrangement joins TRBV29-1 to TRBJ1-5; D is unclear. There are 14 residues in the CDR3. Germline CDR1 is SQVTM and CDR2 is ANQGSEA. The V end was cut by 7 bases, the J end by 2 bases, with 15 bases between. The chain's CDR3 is CSARIPGGNQPQHF. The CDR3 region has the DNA TGCAGCGCTCGAATTCCGGGAGGCAATCAGCCCCAGCATTTT.

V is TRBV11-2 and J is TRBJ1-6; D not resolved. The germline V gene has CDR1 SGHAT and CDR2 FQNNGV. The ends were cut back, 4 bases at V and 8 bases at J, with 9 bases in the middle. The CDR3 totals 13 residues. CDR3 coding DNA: TGTGCCAGCAGCTCCCCGGGTCATTCACCCCTCCACTTT. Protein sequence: CASSSPGHSPLHF.

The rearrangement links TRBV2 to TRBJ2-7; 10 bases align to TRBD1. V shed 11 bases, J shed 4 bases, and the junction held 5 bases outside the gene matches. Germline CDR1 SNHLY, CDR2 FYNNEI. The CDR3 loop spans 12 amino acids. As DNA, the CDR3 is TGTGCCGGGGGGACAGGGGTGTACGAGCAGTACTTC. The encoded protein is CAGGTGVYEQYF.

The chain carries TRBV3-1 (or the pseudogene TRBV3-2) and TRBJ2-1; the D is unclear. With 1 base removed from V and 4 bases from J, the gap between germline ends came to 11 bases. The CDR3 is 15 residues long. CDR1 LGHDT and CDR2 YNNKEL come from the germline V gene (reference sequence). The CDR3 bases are TGTGCCAGCAGCCAAGCCCCAAAGGAGTACAATGAGCAGTTCTTC. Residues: CASSQAPKEYNEQFF.

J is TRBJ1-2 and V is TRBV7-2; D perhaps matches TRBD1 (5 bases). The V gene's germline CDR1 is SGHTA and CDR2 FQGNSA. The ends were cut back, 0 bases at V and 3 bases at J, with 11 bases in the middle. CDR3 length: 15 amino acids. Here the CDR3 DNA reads TGTGCCAGCAGCTTAGCAAAGGGGATCCACTATGGCTACACCTTC. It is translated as CASSLAKGIHYGYTF.

The CDR3 reads CASSRGQGNSPLHF. In DNA form, the CDR3 reads TGCGCCAGCAGCAGGGGACAGGGTAATTCACCCCTCCACTTT. The chain is built from TRBV5-1 and TRBJ1-6; 9 positions agree with TRBD1. This CDR3 has 14 residues. Per the germline V gene, CDR1 is SGHRS and CDR2 is YFSETQ. V shed 4 bases and J 6 bases; nucleotides not matched to a gene: 2. The full variable domain, completed using reference TRBV5-1 and TRBJ1-6, is KAGVTQTPRYLIKTRGQQVTLSCSPISGHRSVSWYQQTPGQGLQFLFEYFSETQRNKGNFPGRFSGRQFSNSRSEMNVSTLELGDSALYLCASSRGQGNSPLHFGNGTRLTVT.

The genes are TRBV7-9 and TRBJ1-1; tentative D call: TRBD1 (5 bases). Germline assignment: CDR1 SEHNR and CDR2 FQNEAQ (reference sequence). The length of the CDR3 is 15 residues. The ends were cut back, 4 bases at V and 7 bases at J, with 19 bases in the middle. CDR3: CASSSTQGKIGEAFF. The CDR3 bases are TGTGCCAGCAGCTCCACCCAGGGAAAGATCGGTGAAGCTTTCTTT.

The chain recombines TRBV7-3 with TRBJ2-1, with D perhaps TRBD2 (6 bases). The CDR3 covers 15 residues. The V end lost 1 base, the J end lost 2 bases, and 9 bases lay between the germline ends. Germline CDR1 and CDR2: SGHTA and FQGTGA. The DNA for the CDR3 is TGTGCCAGCAGCTTAAAGACGGGGGCCTACAATGAGCAGTTCTTC. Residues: CASSLKTGAYNEQFF.

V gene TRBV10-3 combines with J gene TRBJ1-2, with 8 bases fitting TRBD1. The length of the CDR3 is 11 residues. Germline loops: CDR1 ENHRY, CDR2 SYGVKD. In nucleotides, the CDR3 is TGTGCAGGCGGGACAGGTTCAGGCTACACCTTC. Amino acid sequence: CAGGTGSGYTF.

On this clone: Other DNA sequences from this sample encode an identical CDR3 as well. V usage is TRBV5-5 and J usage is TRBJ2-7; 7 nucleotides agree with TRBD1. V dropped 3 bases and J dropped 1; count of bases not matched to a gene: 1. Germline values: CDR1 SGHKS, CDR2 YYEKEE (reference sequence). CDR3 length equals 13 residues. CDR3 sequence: CASSSDRSYEQYF. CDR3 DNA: TGTGCCAGCAGCTCGGACAGGTCCTACGAGCAGTACTTC.

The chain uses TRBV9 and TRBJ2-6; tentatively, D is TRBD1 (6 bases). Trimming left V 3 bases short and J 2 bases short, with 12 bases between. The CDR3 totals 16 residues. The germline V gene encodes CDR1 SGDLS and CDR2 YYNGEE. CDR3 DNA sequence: TGTGCCAGCAGCGAATCAGGGGCCCCTGGGGCCAACGTCCTGACTTTC. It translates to CASSESGAPGANVLTF.